The entry below describes one T cell receptor (beta chain). What this receptor recognizes is not known. Base qualities are not at hand, and no much larger clone is one base apart. The meaning of the sample's time point label: sample from a COVID-19-recovered individual after infection. The donors were patients who had gone through COVID-19 ranging from mild to severe and had recovered. From peripheral blood mononuclear cells, the researchers isolated CD4+ total memory, central memory, effector memory and circulating T follicular helper cells. The CDR3 runs 16 residues from the cysteine to the phenylalanine. Only the CDR3 part of the read is kept: 48 bases, read in frame from the first base. CDR1 and CDR2 (MRHNA, SNTAGT) derive from the germline V gene. Cut back by 2 bases and 4 bases, the V and J ends lie 17 bases apart. The record originates from a study of CD4 T cell repertoires in COVID-19 (dated by TCRdb to 2020 to 2023). As for the study more broadly: To analyze cross-reactivity, CFSE-low cells were expanded with IL-2 for 10 days and then labeled again and restimulated with spike proteins from other coronaviruses. In a few recovered individuals, the TCR Vbeta repertoire of SARS-CoV-2-reactive T cells was analyzed at the subset level. The study characterized naturally processed CD4+ T cell responses to SARS-CoV-2 spike and nucleoprotein in COVID-19-recovered individuals, using TCR Vbeta sequencing to assess clonal composition. The paper's findings and limits, for the study overall: Between roughly 7 and 25% of SARS-CoV-2 clonotypes were also detected in SARS-CoV and/or HKU1 spike-stimulated secondary cultures, consistent with cross-reactivity. Two or all three memory subsets shared several of the most expanded SARS-CoV-2-reactive clonotypes, which suggests intraclonal diversification.

Library preparation employed the immunoSEQ multiplex PCR assay. On the authors' methods: The Chao-Jaccard similarity index and counts of shared clonotypes were used to quantify repertoire overlap between subsets. The table comes from immuneACCESS by way of TCRdb, which keeps in-frame sequences with V and J called. Part of the clones is missing from these tables; in studies checked, under half for an unresolved V gene and the rest for unknown reasons. From that table come the V and J calls and clone size; the DNA was used to work out D and trimming. Recorded for this sample are 400 to 550 clones; over 20% of them occurred a single time. 37% of the sample is taken by the ten largest.

The sample consisted of memory CD4+ T cells, cultured in vitro, taken after recovery from COVID-19. According to the study, the label for this sample's cell subset or site signals: total CD4+ memory T cells. The receptor chain draws on TRBV6-4 and TRBJ2-5; the D segment is perhaps TRBD1 or TRBD2, each sharing 6 matched bases. The TCR was taken from a human donor who had COVID-19. The sequenced DNA is TGTGCCAGCAGTGACCGCGTTCACGGGGGCGTAGAGACCCAGTACTTC. Its protein reads: CASSDRVHGGVETQYF.